A single sample is the source of the 25 T cell receptor beta chains below, sequenced in a study of OX40 agonist ivuxolimab in advanced cancers. TCRdb's copy holds only in-frame clones and misses some; the assay was immunoSEQ multiplex PCR. The sample includes about 37,000 clones, around 85% of them seen just once. The specimen was CD4+ or CD8+ T cells sorted from blood, collected in a trial of the OX40 agonist ivuxolimab. These receptors were taken from an adult with an advanced solid tumor such as melanoma, head and neck, liver or kidney cancer.

This chain uses TRBV18 with TRBJ1-4, with D perhaps TRBD1 (6 bases). The CDR3 is 14 residues long. Germline CDR1 reads KGHSH; CDR2 reads LQKENI. Between the trimmed V and J ends, which lost 8 bases and 6 bases, there was a span of 16 bases. DNA for the CDR3: TGTGCCAGCACATCGGGGGGCCCGGATGAAAAACTGTTTTTT. This translates into CASTSGGPDEKLFF.

The V and J genes are TRBV11-2 and TRBJ1-2; the match to TRBD1 covers 7 bases. The CDR3 is made up of 14 amino acids. Trimming took 5 bases from V and 4 from J; bases not matched to a gene: 7. Germline V gene lookup returns CDR1 SGHAT and CDR2 FQNNGV. The CDR3 loop reads CASSQTGNGYGYTF. The CDR3 DNA reads TGTGCCAGCAGCCAGACAGGGAATGGCTATGGCTACACCTTC.

This clone was counted a few times. The CDR3 loop reads CASSYRPGAQYEQYF. In DNA form, the CDR3 reads TGTGCCAGCAGTTACAGGCCCGGGGCGCAGTACGAGCAGTACTTC. The V gene is TRBV6-5, the J gene TRBJ2-7; D possibly matches TRBD1 or TRBD2 (5 bases each). This CDR3 spans 15 amino acids. Germline V gives CDR1 MNHEY, CDR2 SVGAGI. Deletions cut 2 bases from V and 4 bases from J, with 15 bases between.

The chain joins TRBV21-1 to TRBJ2-1; whether TRBD1, the table's D call, matches the DNA was not checked. TRBV21-1 is classified as a pseudogene. CDR3 size: 15 residues. CDR3 amino acids: CASSNQDSSYNEQFF. The CDR3 region has the DNA TGTGCCAGCAGCAATCAGGACAGCTCCTACAATGAGCAGTTCTTC.

The rearrangement joins TRBV6-1 to TRBJ1-6; 8 bases map to TRBD1. Germline-derived CDR1 and CDR2 are MNHNS and SASEGT. V dropped 6 bases and J dropped 12; count of bases not matched to a gene: 10. The CDR3 contains 14 residues. The CDR3 DNA reads as TGTGCCAGCAGGGTTGGACAGGGCTTTCTACCCCTCCACTTT. This sequence encodes CASRVGQGFLPLHF.

This chain connects TRBV14 to TRBJ1-1; perhaps TRBD1 as D (6 bases). Germline V lookup: CDR1 SGHDN, CDR2 FVKESK. CDR3 length equals 15 residues. Trimming removed 1 base at V and 8 bases at J, with 17 bases between. DNA of the CDR3: TGTGCCAGCAGCCAAGGCGCCGTGGGGGGCGCCGAAGCTTTCTTT. Its translation: CASSQGAVGGAEAFF.

A few counts support this clone. The genes are TRBV7-9 and TRBJ1-4, with D uncertain. CDR3 length: 14 residues. Trimming cost V 5 bases and J 6 bases, with 13 bases left between them. Germline CDR1 and CDR2: SEHNR and FQNEAQ (reference sequence). CDR3 DNA sequence: TGTGCCAGCAGCCACCTGATGGGCGATGAAAAACTGTTTTTT. This gives the protein CASSHLMGDEKLFF.

The V and J genes are TRBV19 and TRBJ2-1, with D possibly matching TRBD1 (6 bases). This CDR3 has 14 residues. Trimming stripped 3 bases from V and 8 bases from J, with 14 bases between. Per germline, CDR1 LNHDA and CDR2 SQIVND (reference sequence). Written as DNA, the CDR3 is TGTGCCAGTAGTATTTATGGCAGGGGCGATGAGCAGTTCTTC. Residues: CASSIYGRGDEQFF. Together with reference TRBV19 and TRBJ2-1, the CDR3 gives the full variable domain: DGGITQSPKYLFRKEGQNVTLSCEQNLNHDAMYWYRQDPGQGLRLIYYSQIVNDFQKGDIAEGYSVSREKKESFPLTVTSAQKNPTAFYLCASSIYGRGDEQFFGPGTRLTVL.

The chain joins TRBV6-5 to TRBJ2-1, with 8 bases matching TRBD2. The germline CDR1 and CDR2 sequences are MNHEY and SVGAGI. CDR3 length: 14 residues. V trimming: 9 bases; J trimming: 3 bases; junction bases outside the gene matches: 7. This CDR3 is CASHSGINYNEQFF. The CDR3 DNA is TGTGCCAGTCATAGCGGGATAAACTACAATGAGCAGTTCTTC.

This clone was detected only once. The chain combines TRBV6-1 with TRBJ2-7, with 8 bases lining up with TRBD1. Losses at the gene ends were 2 bases for V and 6 bases for J; bases not matched to a gene: 6. Germline CDR1 and CDR2: MNHNS and SASEGT. This CDR3 has 14 amino acids. This CDR3 is CASSETGQVGEQYF. DNA of the CDR3: TGTGCCAGCAGTGAAACGGGACAGGTGGGCGAGCAGTACTTC.

The rearrangement links TRBV15 to TRBJ2-3; perhaps TRBD1 as D (5 bases). The CDR3 spans 14 residues. The germline gives CDR1 LNHNV, CDR2 YYDKDF (reference sequence). The germline V and J ends were trimmed by 1 base and 3 bases, with 8 bases remaining between them. The CDR3 bases are TGTGCCACCAGCAGAGGGGGCTTTACAGATACGCAGTATTTT. Residues: CATSRGGFTDTQYF.

This clone was seen just once. The chain is built from TRBV15 and TRBJ2-2; D may match TRBD1 or TRBD2 (5 bases each). The germline V gene encodes CDR1 LNHNV and CDR2 YYDKDF (reference sequence). This CDR3 is 15 amino acids long. V was trimmed by 5 bases and J by 2 bases, leaving 12 bases between them. The CDR3 sequence: CATSGKGRNTGELFF. In DNA, the CDR3 is TGTGCCACCAGCGGAAAGGGGAGAAACACCGGGGAGCTGTTTTTT.

The V gene is TRBV9, the J gene TRBJ1-3, with D maybe TRBD1 (5 bases). There are 15 residues in the CDR3. V lost 4 bases and J lost 0, with 11 bases in between. Germline lookup yields CDR1 SGDLS and CDR2 YYNGEE. CDR3 amino acids: CASSLPGTSGNTIYF. In DNA, the CDR3 is TGTGCCAGCAGCCTCCCCGGGACCTCTGGAAACACCATATATTTT.

The chain couples TRBV4-1 to TRBJ1-4; D gene uncertain. This CDR3 is 17 amino acids long. V shed 0 bases and J shed 2 bases, with 13 bases lying between them. Per germline, CDR1 MGHRA and CDR2 YSYEKL. CDR3 loop: CASSQDGRLGTNEKLFF. CDR3 nucleotide sequence: TGCGCCAGCAGCCAAGACGGAAGGCTGGGGACTAATGAAAAACTGTTTTTT.

The chain couples TRBV12-5 to TRBJ2-7; D gene unclear. Trimming pared 3 bases from V and 3 bases from J, leaving 6 bases between. Germline V lookup: CDR1 LGHNT, CDR2 FRNRAP. CDR3 length equals 12 residues. In DNA form, the CDR3 reads TGTGCTAGTGGTTTTGAGGACTACGAGCAGTACTTC. Its protein is CASGFEDYEQYF.

This rearrangement joins TRBV7-9 to TRBJ1-5; maybe TRBD1 (6 bases). CDR1 and CDR2 from the germline V gene are SEHNR and FQNEAQ (reference sequence). V lost 3 bases and J lost 5, with 11 bases in between. The CDR3 sequence is 14 residues long. The CDR3 bases are TGTGCCAGCAGCTTTACAGGGAATGATCAGCCCCAGCATTTT. Its translation: CASSFTGNDQPQHF. Filled out from reference TRBV7-9 and TRBJ1-5, the complete variable domain reads DTGVSQNPRHKITKRGQNVTFRCDPISEHNRLYWYRQTLGQGPEFLTYFQNEAQLEKSRLLSDRFSAERPKGSFSTLEIQRTEQGDSAMYLCASSFTGNDQPQHFGDGTRLSIL.

V is TRBV2 and J is TRBJ1-2; a weak D match, TRBD1 (5 bases). Germline CDR1 SNHLY, CDR2 FYNNEI. V was trimmed by 5 bases and J by 4 bases, leaving 11 bases between them. The CDR3 length is 13 residues. The CDR3 protein is CASSIRAGYGYTF. The CDR3 nucleotides are TGTGCCAGCAGTATCAGGGCAGGCTATGGCTACACCTTC. The full variable domain, completed using reference TRBV2 and TRBJ1-2, is EPEVTQTPSHQVTQMGQEVILRCVPISNHLYFYWYRQILGQKVEFLVSFYNNEISEKSEIFDDQFSVERPDGSNFTLKIRSTKLEDSAMYFCASSIRAGYGYTFGSGTRLTVV.

As for this clone: At one end, the junction sequence differs from germline, possibly due to a read error. The rearrangement links TRBV10-2 to TRBJ2-3; the D is unclear. This CDR3 has 11 residues. In germline, CDR1 is WSHSY, CDR2 SAAADI. CDR3 DNA: TGTGCCAGCAGTAGCACAGATACGCAGTATTTT. Its protein is CASSSTDTQYF.

This chain joins TRBV5-1 and TRBJ2-5; D possibly matches TRBD1 or TRBD2 (5 bases each). Deletions cut 0 bases from V and 4 bases from J, with 13 bases between. Germline V CDR1 and CDR2: SGHRS, YFSETQ. The CDR3 runs 15 residues. The CDR3 spells CASSLGGASRETQYF. CDR3 bases: TGCGCCAGCAGCTTGGGAGGGGCGTCTAGAGAGACCCAGTACTTC.

The CDR3 is CASSALAGSPLHF. DNA of the CDR3: TGTGCCAGCAGCGCCCTCGCGGGGTCACCCCTCCACTTT. V gene TRBV7-9 combines with J gene TRBJ1-6; no clear D gene. The CDR3 runs to 13 residues. V was shortened by 5 bases and J by 10 bases, with 12 bases between the two germline ends. CDR1 and CDR2 from the germline V gene are SEHNR and FQNEAQ (reference sequence). The full variable domain, in which reference TRBV7-9 and TRBJ1-6 provide the parts outside the CDR3, is DTGVSQNPRHKITKRGQNVTFRCDPISEHNRLYWYRQTLGQGPEFLTYFQNEAQLEKSRLLSDRFSAERPKGSFSTLEIQRTEQGDSAMYLCASSALAGSPLHFGNGTRLTVT.

DNA of the CDR3: TGTGCCTGGACCCGGGGTCCCGGCGAGCAGTACTTC. Residues: CAWTRGPGEQYF. The V call is TRBV30, the J call TRBJ2-7; D perhaps matches TRBD2 (5 bases). The CDR3 consists of 12 residues. CDR1 and CDR2 from the germline V gene are GTSNPN and SVGIG (reference sequence). V shed 4 bases and J shed 6 bases, with 13 bases lying between them.

The V and J genes are TRBV5-4 and TRBJ2-5, with TRBD2 as a possible D gene (5 bases). The CDR3 totals 15 residues. V lost 3 bases and J lost 0, with 12 bases in between. The germline gives CDR1 SGHNT, CDR2 YYREEE (reference sequence). The CDR3 DNA follows: TGTGCCAGCAGCTATCCGTCGGGGTACCAAGAGACCCAGTACTTC. Translated, it gives CASSYPSGYQETQYF.

The chain joins TRBV4-2 to TRBJ2-7; a possible D gene is TRBD1 (6 bases). Between the trimmed V and J ends, which lost 0 bases and 0 bases, there was a span of 12 bases. Germline V gives CDR1 LGHNA, CDR2 YNFKEQ. CDR3 length: 16 residues. CDR3 nucleotide sequence: TGTGCCAGCAGCCAAGAAAGGGGGTTTAGCTCCTACGAGCAGTACTTC. The encoded protein is CASSQERGFSSYEQYF.

For this clone: Other DNA sequences in the same sample also yield this CDR3. The genes are TRBV7-9 and TRBJ1-4, with TRBD1 identical over 7 bases. The CDR3 loop spans 14 amino acids. The ends lost 5 bases at V and 3 bases at J; junction bases unmatched: 3. The germline CDR1 and CDR2 sequences are SEHNR and FQNEAQ (reference sequence). The CDR3 loop is CASSRDSSNEKLFF. In DNA, the CDR3 is TGTGCCAGCAGCCGGGACAGCTCTAATGAAAAACTGTTTTTT.

The rearrangement joins TRBV7-2 to TRBJ2-1, with 8 bases aligning to TRBD1. Germline trimming cut 1 base from V and 7 bases from J; bases unmatched to any gene: 6. Looked up from germline, CDR1 is SGHTA and CDR2 is FQGNSA. This CDR3 has 15 residues. The CDR3 coding sequence is TGTGCCAGCAGCTTAGGGCAGGGGGCGTGGAATGAGCAGTTCTTC. Amino acid sequence: CASSLGQGAWNEQFF.